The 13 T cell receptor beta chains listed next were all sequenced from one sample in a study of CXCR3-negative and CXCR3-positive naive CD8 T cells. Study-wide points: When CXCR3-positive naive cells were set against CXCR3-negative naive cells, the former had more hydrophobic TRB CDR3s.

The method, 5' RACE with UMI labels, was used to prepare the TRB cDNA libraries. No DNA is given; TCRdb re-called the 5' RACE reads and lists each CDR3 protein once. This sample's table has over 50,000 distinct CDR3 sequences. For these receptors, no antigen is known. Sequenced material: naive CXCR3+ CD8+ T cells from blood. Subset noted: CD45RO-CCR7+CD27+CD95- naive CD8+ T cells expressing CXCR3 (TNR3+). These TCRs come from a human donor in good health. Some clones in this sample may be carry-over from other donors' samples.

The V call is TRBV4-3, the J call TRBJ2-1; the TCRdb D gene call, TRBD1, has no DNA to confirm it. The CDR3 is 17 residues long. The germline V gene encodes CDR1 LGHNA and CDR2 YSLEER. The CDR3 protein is CASSQDVAGQTYNEQFF.

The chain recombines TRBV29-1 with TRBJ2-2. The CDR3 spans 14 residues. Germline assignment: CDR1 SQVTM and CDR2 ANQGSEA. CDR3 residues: CSVEEPLYTGELFF.

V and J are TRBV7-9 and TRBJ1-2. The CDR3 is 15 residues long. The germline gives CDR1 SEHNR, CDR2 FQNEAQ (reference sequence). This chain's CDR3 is CASSLAQTPNYGYTF. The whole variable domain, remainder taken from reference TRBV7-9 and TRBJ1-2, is DTGVSQNPRHKITKRGQNVTFRCDPISEHNRLYWYRQTLGQGPEFLTYFQNEAQLEKSRLLSDRFSAERPKGSFSTLEIQRTEQGDSAMYLCASSLAQTPNYGYTFGSGTRLTVV.

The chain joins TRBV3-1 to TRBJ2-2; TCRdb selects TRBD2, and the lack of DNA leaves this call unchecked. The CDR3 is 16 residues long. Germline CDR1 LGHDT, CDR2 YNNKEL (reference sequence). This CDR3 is CASRPTSNANTGELFF.

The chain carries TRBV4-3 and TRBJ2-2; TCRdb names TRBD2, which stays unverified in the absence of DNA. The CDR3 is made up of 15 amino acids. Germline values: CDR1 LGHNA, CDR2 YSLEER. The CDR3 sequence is CASSQVGSNTGELFF.

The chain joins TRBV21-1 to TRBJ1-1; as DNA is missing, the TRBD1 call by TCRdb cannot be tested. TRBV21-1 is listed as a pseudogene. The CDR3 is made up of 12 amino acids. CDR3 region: CASSRADTEAFF.

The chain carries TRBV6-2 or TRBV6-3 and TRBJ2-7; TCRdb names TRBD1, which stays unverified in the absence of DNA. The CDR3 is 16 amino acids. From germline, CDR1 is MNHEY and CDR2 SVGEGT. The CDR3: CASSYSRTGLTYEQYF.

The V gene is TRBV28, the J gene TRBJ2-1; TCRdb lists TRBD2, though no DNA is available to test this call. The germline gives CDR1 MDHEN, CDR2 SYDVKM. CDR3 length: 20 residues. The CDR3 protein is CASSTIWGLAGDSSYNEQFF.

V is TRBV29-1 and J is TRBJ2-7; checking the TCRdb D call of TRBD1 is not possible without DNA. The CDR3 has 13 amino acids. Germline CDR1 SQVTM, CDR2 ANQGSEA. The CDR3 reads CSVTGTYGDEQYF.

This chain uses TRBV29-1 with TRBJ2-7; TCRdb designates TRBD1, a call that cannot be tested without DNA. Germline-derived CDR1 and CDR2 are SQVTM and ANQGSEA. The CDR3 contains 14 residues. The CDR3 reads CSDLDRGGSYEQYF.

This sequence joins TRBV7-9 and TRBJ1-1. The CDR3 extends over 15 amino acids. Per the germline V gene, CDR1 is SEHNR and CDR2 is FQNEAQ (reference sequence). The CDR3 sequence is CASSLGDIEDTEAFF.

CDR3: CASSSRQGTYEQYF. The V call is TRBV7-9, the J call TRBJ2-7; the TRBD1 assignment by TCRdb is unverifiable without DNA. This CDR3 is built from 14 residues. Germline V gene data show CDR1 as SEHNR and CDR2 as FQNEAQ (reference sequence). The full variable domain, with the rest looked up from reference TRBV7-9 and TRBJ2-7, is DTGVSQNPRHKITKRGQNVTFRCDPISEHNRLYWYRQTLGQGPEFLTYFQNEAQLEKSRLLSDRFSAERPKGSFSTLEIQRTEQGDSAMYLCASSSRQGTYEQYFGPGTRLTVT.

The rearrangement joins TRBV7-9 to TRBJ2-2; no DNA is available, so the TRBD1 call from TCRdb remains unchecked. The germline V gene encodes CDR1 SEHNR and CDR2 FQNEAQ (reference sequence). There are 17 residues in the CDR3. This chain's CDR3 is CASSFRTGAVMSGELFF. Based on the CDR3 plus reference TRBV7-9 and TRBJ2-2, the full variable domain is DTGVSQNPRHKITKRGQNVTFRCDPISEHNRLYWYRQTLGQGPEFLTYFQNEAQLEKSRLLSDRFSAERPKGSFSTLEIQRTEQGDSAMYLCASSFRTGAVMSGELFFGEGSRLTVL.